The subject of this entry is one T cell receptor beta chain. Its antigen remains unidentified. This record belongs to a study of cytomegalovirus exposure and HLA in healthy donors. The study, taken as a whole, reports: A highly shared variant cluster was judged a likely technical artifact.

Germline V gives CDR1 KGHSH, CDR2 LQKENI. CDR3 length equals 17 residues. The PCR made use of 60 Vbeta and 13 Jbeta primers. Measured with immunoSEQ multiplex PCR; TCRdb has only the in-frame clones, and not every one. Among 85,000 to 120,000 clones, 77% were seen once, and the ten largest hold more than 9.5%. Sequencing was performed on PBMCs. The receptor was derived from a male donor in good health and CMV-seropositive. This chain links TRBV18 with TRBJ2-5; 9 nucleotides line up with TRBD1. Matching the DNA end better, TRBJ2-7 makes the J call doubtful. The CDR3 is CASSPSTGGQSSYEQYF. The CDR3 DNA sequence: TGTGCCAGCTCACCTAGTACAGGGGGCCAGAGCTCCTACGAGCAGTACTTC.